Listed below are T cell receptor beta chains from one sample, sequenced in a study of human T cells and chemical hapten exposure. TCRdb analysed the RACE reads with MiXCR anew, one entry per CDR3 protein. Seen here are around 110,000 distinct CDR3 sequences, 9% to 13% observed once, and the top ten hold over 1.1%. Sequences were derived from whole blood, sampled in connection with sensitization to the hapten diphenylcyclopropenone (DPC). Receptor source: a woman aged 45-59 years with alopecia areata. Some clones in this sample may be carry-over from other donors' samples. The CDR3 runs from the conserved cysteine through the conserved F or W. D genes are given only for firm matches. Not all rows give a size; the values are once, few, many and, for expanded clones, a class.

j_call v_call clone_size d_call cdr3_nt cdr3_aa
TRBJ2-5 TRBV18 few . TGTGCCAGCTCACCATGGTCAGGGGACCAAGAGACCCAGTACTTC CASSPWSGDQETQYF
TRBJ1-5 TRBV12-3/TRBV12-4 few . TGTGCCAGCAGTTTAGGAGGGGCCCAGCCCCAGCATTTT CASSLGGAQPQHF
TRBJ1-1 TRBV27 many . TGTGCCAGCAGTCCAAAGGGGAAAACGAACACTGAAGCTTTCTTT CASSPKGKTNTEAFF
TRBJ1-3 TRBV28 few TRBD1 TGTGCCAGCAGTCCGGGGACAGGCTCTGGAAACACCATATATTTT CASSPGTGSGNTIYF
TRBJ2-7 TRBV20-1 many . TGCAGTGCTAGGGGGAATAGCGGATACGAGCAGTACTTC CSARGNSGYEQYF
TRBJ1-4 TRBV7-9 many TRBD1 TGTGCCAGCAGCTTGGGGGCCACAGGGGTCGCGGAAAAACTGTTTTTT CASSLGATGVAEKLFF
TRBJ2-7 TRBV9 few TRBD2 TGTGCCAGCAGCGTTCTAGCGGGAGGACCCTACGAGCAGTACTTC CASSVLAGGPYEQYF
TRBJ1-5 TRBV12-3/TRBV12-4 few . TGTGCCAGCGGGACCGATTATTATAGCAATCAGCCCCAGCATTTT CASGTDYYSNQPQHF
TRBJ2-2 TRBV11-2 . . TGTGCCAGCAGGGACGAGGGGCGGCTGTTTTTT CASRDEGRLFF
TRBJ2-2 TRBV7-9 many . TGTGCCAGCAGCTTAGTTCCCGGGGAGCTGTTTTTT CASSLVPGELFF
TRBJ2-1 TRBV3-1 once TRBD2 TGTGCCAGCAGCCAACCTAGCGGGGGGGTGGCTGAGCAGTTCTTC CASSQPSGGVAEQFF
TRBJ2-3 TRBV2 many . TGTGCCAGCAGTGACGACTTAGGCACGCAGTATTTT CASSDDLGTQYF
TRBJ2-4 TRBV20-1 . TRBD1 TGCAGTGCTAGAGATAAAGACAGGGCCAAAATCATTCAGTACTTC CSARDKDRAKIIQYF
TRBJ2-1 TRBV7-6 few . TGTGCCAGCAGCTTCGGAGTTTACAATGAGCAGTTCTTC CASSFGVYNEQFF
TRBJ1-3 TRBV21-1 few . TGTGCCAGCAGCAAGGGCCAGGGGAGAGGATGTAATAATTCGAGCTCTGGAAACACCATATATTTT CASSKGQGRGCNNSSSGNTIYF
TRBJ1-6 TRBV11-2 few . TGTGCCAGCAGCTTACACAACCCTTCACCCCTCCACTTT CASSLHNPSPLHF
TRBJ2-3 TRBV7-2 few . TGTGCCAGCAGCCCAGGGTTCACAGATACGCAGTATTTT CASSPGFTDTQYF
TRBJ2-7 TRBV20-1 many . TGCAGTGCCCACTCAGATACCTACGAGCAGTACTTC CSAHSDTYEQYF
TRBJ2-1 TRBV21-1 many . TGTGCCAGCAGCAAAAAAACTACTAGCTCCTACAATGAGCAGTTCTTC CASSKKTTSSYNEQFF
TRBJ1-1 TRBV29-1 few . TGCAGCGTACCGGGCCAGAGGAGGACTGAAGCTTTCTTT CSVPGQRRTEAFF
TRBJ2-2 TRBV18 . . TGTGCCAGCTCACTCGCCGGGACATCCAACACCGGGGAGCTGTTTTTT CASSLAGTSNTGELFF
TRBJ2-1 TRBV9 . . TGTGCCAGCAGCGTTGACCGGGGTGAGCAGTTCTTC CASSVDRGEQFF
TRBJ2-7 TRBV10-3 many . TGTGCCATCAGTGAGTTGCAGGGTTCCTACGAGCAGTACTTC CAISELQGSYEQYF
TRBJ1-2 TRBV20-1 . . TGCAGTGCAATAAGCAGGGACGATGGCTACACCTTC CSAISRDDGYTF
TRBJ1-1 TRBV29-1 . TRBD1 TGCAGCGTTGACATAACCGGACAGGGCAGTGAGTCTTTCTTT CSVDITGQGSESFF
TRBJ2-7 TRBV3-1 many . TGTGCCAGCAGCGGTACACCGGTTTACGAGCAGTACTTC CASSGTPVYEQYF
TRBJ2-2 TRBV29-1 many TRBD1 TGCAGCGTCCGACAGGGTGCCGGGGAGCTGTTTTTT CSVRQGAGELFF
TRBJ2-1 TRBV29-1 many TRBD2 TGCAGCGTTGCCCCGGGGGGGCGGGGGAGCTCCTACAATGAGCAGTTCTTC CSVAPGGRGSSYNEQFF
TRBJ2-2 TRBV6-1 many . TGTGCCAGCAGTGAAGTAGGGACGGCTACCGGGGAGCTGTTTTTT CASSEVGTATGELFF
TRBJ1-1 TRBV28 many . TGTGCCAGCAGGGACGACAGGCAGCTGGTCACTGAAGCTTTCTTT CASRDDRQLVTEAFF
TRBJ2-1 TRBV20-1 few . TGCAGTGCTAGTTTTCCCCTAGAGCAGTTCTTC CSASFPLEQFF
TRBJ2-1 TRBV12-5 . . TGTGCTAGTGGGGGAGAGGGAGGTGAGCAGTTCTTC CASGGEGGEQFF
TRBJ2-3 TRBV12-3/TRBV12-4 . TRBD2 TGTGCCAGCGGTATAGCAGCGGGGTTTACAGATACGCAGTATTTT CASGIAAGFTDTQYF
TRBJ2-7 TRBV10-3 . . TGTGCCATCAGGGACCGGGACACCTCCTACGAGCAGTACTTC CAIRDRDTSYEQYF
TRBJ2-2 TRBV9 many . TGTGCCAGCAGCCCCGGACCCACCGGGGAGCTGTTTTTT CASSPGPTGELFF
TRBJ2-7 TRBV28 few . TGTGCCAGCAGTTCCCCCGGGACGTTGACCTACGAGCAGTACTTC CASSSPGTLTYEQYF
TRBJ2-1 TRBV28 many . TGTGCCAGCAGTTCTCGGACTAAATTGGATGAGCAGTTCTTC CASSSRTKLDEQFF
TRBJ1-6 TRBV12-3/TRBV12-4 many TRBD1 TGTGCCAGCAGTTTTAACAGGGGGGCACCCCTCCACTTT CASSFNRGAPLHF
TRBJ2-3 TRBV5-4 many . TGTGCCAGCAGCTTCGTAGATACGCAGTATTTT CASSFVDTQYF
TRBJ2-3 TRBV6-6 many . TGTGCCAGCAGCCAGGGGGGGCGAAGGACAGATACGCAGTATTTT CASSQGGRRTDTQYF
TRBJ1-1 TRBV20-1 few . TGCAGTGCTAGAGATGTACAGACACCCACTGAAGCTTTCTTT CSARDVQTPTEAFF
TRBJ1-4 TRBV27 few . TGTGCCAGCAGTCCGTACATCATGGGTAATGAAAAACTGTTTTTT CASSPYIMGNEKLFF
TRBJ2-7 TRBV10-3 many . TGTGCCGGGTCTCAAGGGCCTTACGAGCAGTACTTC CAGSQGPYEQYF
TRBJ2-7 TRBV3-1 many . TGTGCCAGCAGCCAGAGTGGCGAGCAGTACTTC CASSQSGEQYF
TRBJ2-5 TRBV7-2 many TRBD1 TGTGCCAGCAGCTCCAACAGGGGGTCAGAGACCCAGTACTTC CASSSNRGSETQYF
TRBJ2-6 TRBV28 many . TGTGCCAGCACGGGGGCTGGGGCCAACGTCCTGACTTTC CASTGAGANVLTF
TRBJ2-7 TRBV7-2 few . TGTGCCAGCAGCTTATGGCCCATGGTAACCGAGCAGTACTTC CASSLWPMVTEQYF
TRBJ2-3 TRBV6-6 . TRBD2 TGTGCCAGCAGCATGATAGCGGGCCCAGTGGATTTT CASSMIAGPVDF
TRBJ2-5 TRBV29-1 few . TGCAGCGTTGAGGTCGGGGTCGAGACCCAGTACTTC CSVEVGVETQYF
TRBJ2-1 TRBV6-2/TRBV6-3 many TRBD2 TGTGCCAGCAGTCAACTCCTGGGACTAGCGGGAGGTAAATTCAACAATGAGCAGTTCTTC CASSQLLGLAGGKFNNEQFF
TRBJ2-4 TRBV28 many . TGTGCCAGCAACAGATCTCTAGCCAAAAACATTCAGTACTTC CASNRSLAKNIQYF
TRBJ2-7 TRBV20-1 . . TGCAGTGCTTTCGGGCCTGAACGGGGTTCCTACGAGCAGTACTTC CSAFGPERGSYEQYF
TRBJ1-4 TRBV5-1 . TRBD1 TGCGCCAGCAGCCCCGGACAGGGACGGGGTTGGGAAAAACTGTTTTTT CASSPGQGRGWEKLFF